The 6 T cell receptor beta chains below were found in one sample sequenced in a study of T-cell memory formation after mild COVID-19. Using its own MiXCR run on the 5' RACE reads, TCRdb lists one record per CDR3 protein. Of a few hundred thousand distinct CDR3 sequences listed, around a quarter are singletons. The sample was PBMCs or a T cell subset sorted from them (not recorded which). Every receptor here comes from an adult woman who had mild COVID-19 (a few samples of this study predate the infection). Cell type and time point are not known.

The chain recombines TRBV20-1 with TRBJ2-3; D tentatively fits TRBD1 or TRBD2 (5 bases each). The CDR3 has 14 residues. The V gene's germline CDR1 is DFQATT and CDR2 SNEGSKA (reference sequence). CDR3 nucleotide sequence: TGCAGGTCCGGGACCTACCCTGTCACAGATACGCAGTATTTT. The encoded protein is CRSGTYPVTDTQYF.

The V gene is TRBV15, the J gene TRBJ2-5; TRBD1 aligns across 10 bases. Germline V CDR1 and CDR2: LNHNV, YYDKDF (reference sequence). V shed 3 bases and J 5 bases; nucleotides not matched to a gene: 6. The CDR3 length is 15 residues. The CDR3 loop is CATSSRQGAIETQYF. CDR3 bases: TGTGCCACCAGCAGCAGACAGGGGGCTATTGAGACCCAGTACTTC.

The J gene is TRBJ2-7, the V gene TRBV7-6; either TRBD1 or TRBD2 may fit D (6 bases each). The ends were cut back, 6 bases at V and 5 bases at J, with 26 bases in the middle. CDR3 length: 17 residues. The germline V gene has CDR1 SGHVS and CDR2 FNYEAQ. This CDR3 reads CASSSVGGLSLFNEQYF. CDR3 nucleotides: TGTGCCAGCAGTTCCGTAGGGGGACTTTCCCTATTTAACGAGCAGTACTTC. Together with reference TRBV7-6 and TRBJ2-7, the CDR3 gives the full variable domain: GAGVSQSPRYKVTKRGQDVALRCDPISGHVSLYWYRQALGQGPEFLTYFNYEAQQDKSGLPNDRFSAERPEGSISTLTIQRTEQRDSAMYRCASSSVGGLSLFNEQYFGPGTRLTVT.

V gene TRBV2 combines with J gene TRBJ1-4, with a possible D match to TRBD1 (6 bases). The CDR3 is made up of 16 amino acids. The V end lost 3 bases, the J end lost 4 bases, and 15 bases lay between the germline ends. Germline V gene sequence: CDR1 SNHLY, CDR2 FYNNEI. CDR3 in amino acids: CASSDGPQGINEKLFF. CDR3 sequence (DNA): TGTGCCAGCAGTGACGGACCGCAGGGGATTAATGAAAAACTGTTTTTT.

This clonotype was counted a few times. The genes are TRBV6-1 and TRBJ1-1; D is possibly TRBD1 (5 bases). Between the trimmed V and J ends, which lost 7 bases and 1 base, there was a span of 10 bases. CDR1 is MNHNS, CDR2 SASEGT, per germline. The CDR3 length is 13 residues. CDR3 sequence: CASTVTGNTEAFF. The CDR3 coding sequence is TGTGCCAGCACCGTCACAGGGAACACTGAAGCTTTCTTT.

This clonotype occurred a few times. The V and J genes are TRBV7-9 and TRBJ2-3; TRBD2 agrees at 7 bases. Germline CDR1 and CDR2: SEHNR and FQNEAQ (reference sequence). This CDR3 contains 16 residues. The V segment lost 5 bases and the J segment 0 bases; nucleotides outside the gene matches: 8. The CDR3 nucleotides read TGTGCCAGCAGCCAACTTAATAGCGGGAGCACAGATACGCAGTATTTT. The encoded protein is CASSQLNSGSTDTQYF.